These 13 T cell receptor beta chains were all obtained from the same sample, sequenced in a study of blood T cell repertoires in COVID-19 (dated by TCRdb to the early 2020s). Libraries were made using the immunoSEQ multiplex PCR assay. TCRdb took this table from immuneACCESS and kept in-frame rearrangements with V and J called. Such tables lack part of the clones; where checked against another copy, unresolved V genes explain under half of the gap, and the rest is unexplained. The sample table holds about 150,000 clones, of which over 80% were seen once. Together, the top ten hold approximately 8% of the sample. Sequenced input: peripheral blood. The receptor set was obtained from a woman older than 75 with COVID-19, enrolled during active disease.

The chain recombines TRBV21-1 with TRBJ1-4; the DNA was not compared with TRBD1, the D call given in the table. TRBV21-1 is assigned pseudogene status. The CDR3 totals 14 residues. CDR3 DNA: TGTGCCAGCCCGAGACAGCTACTTGATGAAAAACTGTTTTTT. It yields the protein CASPRQLLDEKLFF.

This clone was seen just once. The chain carries TRBV28 and TRBJ2-3, with TRBD2 identical over 9 bases. J was trimmed by 4 bases and V by 3 bases; bases with no gene match: 5. Germline lookup yields CDR1 MDHEN and CDR2 SYDVKM. There are 15 residues in the CDR3. The CDR3 reads CASSFRREGADTQYF. The CDR3 DNA reads TGTGCCAGCAGTTTCCGGCGGGAGGGGGCAGATACGCAGTATTTT.

The rearrangement joins TRBV9 to TRBJ1-6; 7 bases are shared with TRBD1. V gave up 4 bases and J gave up 6 bases; unmatched junction bases: 7. Per germline, CDR1 SGDLS and CDR2 YYNGEE. The CDR3 is 15 amino acids. Here the CDR3 DNA reads TGTGCCAGCAGCCCTTCGGGGGACAGTAATTCACCCCTCCACTTT. This gives the protein CASSPSGDSNSPLHF.

This clone was counted once. The chain has TRBV28 and TRBJ2-7; a weak D match, TRBD2 (5 bases). The CDR3 is made up of 13 amino acids. V was cut by 3 bases and J by 4 bases, with 10 bases left in between. The germline V gene encodes CDR1 MDHEN and CDR2 SYDVKM. Here the CDR3 reads CASSFLGVYEQYF. As DNA, the CDR3 is TGTGCCAGCAGTTTCCTCGGGGTATACGAGCAGTACTTC.

The chain couples TRBV5-4 to TRBJ2-7; 12 positions agree with TRBD1. V shed 3 bases and J 5 bases; nucleotides not matched to a gene: 6. The germline gives CDR1 SGHNT, CDR2 YYREEE (reference sequence). This CDR3 comprises 15 residues. The CDR3 spells CASSSPGTGGNEQYF. CDR3 nucleotide sequence: TGTGCCAGCAGCTCACCCGGGACAGGGGGCAACGAGCAGTACTTC.

The sample holds a few counts of this clone. Written as DNA, the CDR3 is TGTGCCAGTAGTGAGCGGGCAAGCGGATCACCCCTCCACTTT. Translation: CASSERASGSPLHF. The J gene is TRBJ1-6, the V gene TRBV19; D is uncertain. The CDR3 runs 14 residues. Trimming cost V 5 bases and J 10 bases, with 15 bases left between them. Germline assignment: CDR1 LNHDA and CDR2 SQIVND (reference sequence).

This clone was seen once. The rearrangement joins TRBV5-4 to TRBJ1-2; D might be TRBD1 (5 bases). The CDR3 totals 15 residues. Trimming pared 3 bases from V and 1 base from J, leaving 13 bases between. Germline CDR1 and CDR2: SGHNT and YYREEE (reference sequence). The CDR3 loop reads CASSWGQEFNYGYTF. The CDR3 nucleotides are TGTGCCAGCAGCTGGGGCCAGGAGTTTAACTATGGCTACACCTTC.

This clone was seen only once. J is TRBJ2-1 and V is TRBV10-3; 8 nucleotides align to TRBD2. Germline loops: CDR1 ENHRY, CDR2 SYGVKD. V shed 5 bases, J shed 0 bases, and the junction held 3 bases outside the gene matches. The CDR3 is made up of 15 amino acids. CDR3 sequence: CAISQSGSSYNEQFF. CDR3 DNA sequence: TGTGCCATCAGTCAAAGCGGGAGCTCCTACAATGAGCAGTTCTTC.

The CDR3 here is CASSMDGGYTF. CDR3 DNA: TGTGCCAGCAGCATGGACGGTGGCTACACCTTC. The rearrangement joins TRBV5-4 to TRBJ1-2; D remains unclear. This CDR3 comprises 11 residues. The germline V gene has CDR1 SGHNT and CDR2 YYREEE (reference sequence). V was shortened by 4 bases and J by 7 bases, with 8 bases between the two germline ends.

This chain joins TRBV19 and TRBJ2-1, with 7 bases identical to TRBD1. CDR1 is LNHDA and CDR2 is SQIVND in the germline V gene (reference sequence). The J segment lost 4 bases and the V segment lost 6 bases, leaving 3 bases of the junction unmatched. CDR3 length: 13 residues. The CDR3 loop reads CASRSTGYNEQFF. For the CDR3, the DNA is TGTGCCAGTAGATCGACAGGGTACAATGAGCAGTTCTTC.

This chain uses TRBV12-2 with TRBJ2-1; TRBD2 is the table's D call and was not checked against the DNA. TRBV12-2 is a listed pseudogene. The CDR3 spans 17 residues. CDR3 region: CASRPSGLSGPYNEQFF. The CDR3 DNA sequence: TGTGCAAGTCGCCCCAGTGGGCTTAGCGGCCCCTACAATGAGCAGTTCTTC.

The chain carries TRBV2 and TRBJ1-6; the D is unclear. The CDR3 extends over 13 amino acids. The V and J ends lost 3 bases and 8 bases respectively, with 8 bases between them. CDR1 is SNHLY and CDR2 is FYNNEI in the germline V gene. DNA for the CDR3: TGTGCCAGCAGTGATCGCGGGGATTCACCCCTCCACTTT. This sequence encodes CASSDRGDSPLHF.

CDR3 in DNA: TGTGCCAGCAGTCGGGGAGGCTATGGCTACACCTTC. This sequence encodes CASSRGGYGYTF. This sequence joins TRBV14 and TRBJ1-2, with D hard to call. CDR1 and CDR2 (germline): SGHDN, FVKESK. V gave up 6 bases and J gave up 4 bases, with 9 bases separating them. This CDR3 is 12 amino acids long.